The TCR beta chain under discussion was sequenced for a study of cytomegalovirus exposure and HLA in healthy donors. General study results and limits: In the analysis, some V segments, TRBV6-2 and TRBV6-3 included, were excluded as indistinguishable. On later analysis, the bulk of CMV-associated TCR beta chains appeared to be HLA-restricted. Most TCR beta V segments were productive about 90% or about 30% of the time in an earlier analysis.

This CDR3 spans 16 amino acids. V was clipped by 6 bases and J by 4 bases; unmatched bases: 11. Germline assignment: CDR1 MDHEN and CDR2 SYDVKM. The PCR contained 60 Vbeta and 13 Jbeta primers. Some clones are missing from TCRdb's copy, which holds only in-frame ones; the method was immunoSEQ multiplex PCR. The table shows 150,000 to 180,000 clones, with 70% to 80% occurring only once. For this clone: Its antigen is unidentified.

The source is a man under 40 in good health and CMV-seronegative. The sequenced sample was PBMCs. J is TRBJ1-1 and V is TRBV28, with 10 bases identical to TRBD1. CDR3 sequence: CASSQGDRGFGTEAFF. DNA for the CDR3: TGTGCCAGCAGCCAAGGGGACAGGGGTTTCGGCACTGAAGCTTTCTTT.